These 5 T cell receptor beta chains share one sample of origin, sequenced in a study of blood T cell repertoires in COVID-19. Sequenced by immunoSEQ multiplex PCR; TCRdb stores in-frame clones only, minus some. This sample has roughly 400,000 clones, with over 85% found just once. Sequencing was done on a sample of PBMCs or T cells enriched from blood (not recorded which). Every receptor here comes from a woman aged 25 to 45 who had recovered from COVID-19.

In this sample, this clone turned up once. The genes are TRBV5-1 and TRBJ2-7, with 12 bases that match TRBD2. The CDR3 spans 18 residues. CDR1 SGHRS and CDR2 YFSETQ come from the germline V gene. With 0 bases clipped from V and 3 bases from J, the junction kept 10 bases outside the gene matches. DNA of the CDR3: TGCGCCAGCAGCTTGGTGGCTAGCGGGAGGGCCAGTTTCTACGAGCAGTACTTC. As protein: CASSLVASGRASFYEQYF.

This clone was seen a handful of times. This chain connects TRBV29-1 to TRBJ1-1; tentative D call: TRBD1 (6 bases). This CDR3 is 13 amino acids long. Germline-derived CDR1 and CDR2 are SQVTM and ANQGSEA. Trimming shortened V by 6 bases and J by 4 bases, and 15 bases separated the two germline ends. This CDR3 is CSVGPGHITEAFF. The CDR3, as DNA: TGCAGCGTCGGACCGGGACACATCACTGAAGCTTTCTTT.

The gene calls are TRBV7-9 and TRBJ1-1; 8 bases match TRBD1. CDR1 is SEHNR and CDR2 is FQNEAQ in the germline V gene (reference sequence). There are 15 residues in the CDR3. V shed 1 base and J 10 bases; nucleotides not matched to a gene: 11. CDR3 region: CASSLEGTGKWGAFF. The CDR3 nucleotides read TGTGCCAGCAGCTTAGAGGGGACAGGAAAATGGGGAGCTTTCTTT.

The rearrangement links TRBV30 to TRBJ2-6; maybe TRBD1 (6 bases). Germline CDR1 is GTSNPN and CDR2 is SVGIG (reference sequence). V was pared by 3 bases and J by 1 base, with 13 bases between. CDR3 length equals 16 residues. CDR3 coding DNA: TGTGCCTGGAGAGACAGGTTTTGGTCTGGGGCCAACGTCCTGACTTTC. This sequence encodes CAWRDRFWSGANVLTF.

The rearrangement joins TRBV5-4 to TRBJ2-1; 10 bases fit TRBD2. Trimming cost V 4 bases and J 3 bases; bases outside gene matches: 7. Germline CDR1 SGHNT, CDR2 YYREEE (reference sequence). The CDR3 runs 16 residues. The CDR3 nucleotides are TGTGCCAGCAGCCTGCCTCTAGCGGGGGTCTACAATGAGCAGTTCTTC. This gives the protein CASSLPLAGVYNEQFF.